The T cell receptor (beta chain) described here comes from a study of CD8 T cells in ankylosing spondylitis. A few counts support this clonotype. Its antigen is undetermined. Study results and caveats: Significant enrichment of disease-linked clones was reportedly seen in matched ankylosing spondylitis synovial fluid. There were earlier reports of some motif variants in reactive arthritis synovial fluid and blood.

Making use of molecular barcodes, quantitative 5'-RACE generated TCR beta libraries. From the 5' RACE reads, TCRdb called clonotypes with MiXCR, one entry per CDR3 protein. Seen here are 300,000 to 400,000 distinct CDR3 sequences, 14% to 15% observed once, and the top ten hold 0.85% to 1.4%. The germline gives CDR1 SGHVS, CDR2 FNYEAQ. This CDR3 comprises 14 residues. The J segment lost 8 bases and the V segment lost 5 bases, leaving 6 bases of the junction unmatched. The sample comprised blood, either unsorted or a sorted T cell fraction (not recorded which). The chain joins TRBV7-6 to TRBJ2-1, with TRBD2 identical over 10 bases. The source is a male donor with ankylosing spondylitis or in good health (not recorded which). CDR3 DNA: TGTGCCAGCAGCAGCGGGGGGGCCATCCATGAGCAGTTCTTC. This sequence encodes CASSSGGAIHEQFF.